This T cell receptor (beta chain) is drawn from a study of cytomegalovirus exposure and HLA in healthy donors. Comment on this clone: Its specificity is unknown.

PCR involved 60 Vbeta and 13 Jbeta primers. The data were produced by immunoSEQ multiplex PCR, yet TCRdb's version contains in-frame clones alone and is incomplete. The sample records about 180,000 clones, around 80% being singletons. The CDR3 is 16 amino acids. CDR1 is SEHNR and CDR2 is FQNEAQ in the germline V gene (reference sequence). Trimming shortened V by 1 base and J by 1 base, and 11 bases separated the two germline ends. General observations from the study: The study found most TCR sequences rare, yet found some public TCRs in many donors.

The sample comprised PBMCs. The sequence was collected from a woman under 40 in good health and CMV-seropositive. This rearrangement joins TRBV7-9 to TRBJ1-5; TRBD1 is a possible D gene (6 bases). DNA for the CDR3: TGTGCCAGCAGCTTAGAAGCAGGACAGAGCAATCAGCCCCAGCATTTT. Translation: CASSLEAGQSNQPQHF.